This TCR beta chain came from a study of blood T cell repertoires in COVID-19. As for the study in general: Sources were T cells, B-cell-depleted T cells, or PBMCs; the material itself was cDNA or gDNA.

Per the original data handling: Amplified reference gene primers provided the basis for estimating nucleated cell counts. Here immunoSEQ multiplex PCR was the method, and the copy in TCRdb shows in-frame clones only, minus some. The DNA gave D and trimming, while V, J and clone size come from that table. The table has some 50,000 clones, around 88% seen once. Sample: peripheral blood. The source of this sequence is a human donor in a cohort sampled during active COVID-19.

The chain's CDR3 is CASSPPITLTGPVGYTF. The CDR3 DNA sequence: TGTGCCAGCTCACCACCGATCACCTTGACAGGGCCTGTTGGCTACACCTTC. The chain links TRBV18 to TRBJ1-2; 7 nucleotides line up with TRBD1. Germline V gives CDR1 KGHSH, CDR2 LQKENI. This CDR3 has 17 amino acids. V was clipped by 0 bases and J by 7 bases; unmatched bases: 14.